These 24 T cell receptor beta chains originate from one sample sequenced in a study of T cell changes during pregnancy in multiple sclerosis. Profiling relied on immunoSEQ multiplex PCR, and the TCRdb table lists in-frame clones only, not all of them. In the table there are over 90,000 clones, around 94% of which are singletons. Source: peripheral blood, taken after pregnancy. The source of these receptors is a female donor with multiple sclerosis, enrolled in a pregnancy study.

The gene calls are TRBV5-1 and TRBJ1-2, with D perhaps TRBD1 (6 bases). This CDR3 comprises 17 residues. V was trimmed by 4 bases and J by 0 bases, leaving 19 bases between them. Germline V gives CDR1 SGHRS, CDR2 YFSETQ. The CDR3 loop is CASSTRTDPDANYGYTF. In DNA form, the CDR3 reads TGCGCCAGCAGCACCCGGACAGACCCGGATGCTAACTATGGCTACACCTTC.

The rearrangement joins TRBV19 to TRBJ1-1; no clear D gene. From germline, CDR1 is LNHDA and CDR2 SQIVND (reference sequence). This CDR3 has 13 residues. V was trimmed by 5 bases and J by 0 bases, leaving 7 bases between them. DNA for the CDR3: TGTGCCAGTAGTCCCGCGATGAACACTGAAGCTTTCTTT. This codes for CASSPAMNTEAFF.

The V and J genes are TRBV10-2 and TRBJ1-4; D possibly corresponds to TRBD1 (6 bases). The CDR3 contains 17 residues. Germline CDR1 reads WSHSY; CDR2 reads SAAADI. V was cut by 2 bases and J by 7 bases, with 20 bases left in between. CDR3 nucleotide sequence: TGCGCCAGCAGTGAGGGCCCTCGGGGGGGGCTCGGTGAAAAACTGTTTTTT. Protein product: CASSEGPRGGLGEKLFF.

The CDR3 nucleotides read TGTGCCAGCAGCTTGGACCCCCGCGGGCTTTACGAGCAGTACTTC. It specifies CASSLDPRGLYEQYF. The chain uses TRBV5-5 and TRBJ2-7; perhaps TRBD2 as D (5 bases). Trimming took off 0 bases at V and 4 bases at J, with 14 bases between the two ends. This CDR3 region has 15 residues. CDR1 is SGHKS and CDR2 is YYEKEE in the germline V gene (reference sequence).

The chain employs TRBV7-9 and TRBJ1-2, with 8 positions matching TRBD1. CDR1 and CDR2 from the germline V gene are SEHNR and FQNEAQ (reference sequence). The V segment lost 5 bases and the J segment 4 bases; nucleotides outside the gene matches: 9. The CDR3 contains 15 residues. The CDR3 region is CASSPTRQGSYGYTF. CDR3 DNA sequence: TGTGCCAGCAGCCCCACCCGACAGGGGAGCTATGGCTACACCTTC.

The V call is TRBV5-1, the J call TRBJ2-1; the match to TRBD2 covers 14 bases. Trimming took 5 bases from V and 15 from J; bases not matched to a gene: 10. CDR1 and CDR2 (germline): SGHRS, YFSETQ. This CDR3 spans 14 amino acids. CDR3 sequence (DNA): TGCGCCAGCAGAGAAGGACTAGCGGGGGGTCTAAGGTTCTTC. As protein: CASREGLAGGLRFF.

This clone was observed a handful of times. The genes are TRBV5-5 and TRBJ1-3; weak D call: TRBD1 (5 bases). Looked up from germline, CDR1 is SGHKS and CDR2 is YYEKEE (reference sequence). This CDR3 contains 17 residues. V lost 0 bases, J lost 2 bases, and 15 bases lay in between. The CDR3 DNA is TGTGCCAGCAGCTTGGTTCCATGGGGGGGGACTGGAAACACCATATATTTT. Protein: CASSLVPWGGTGNTIYF.

The V and J genes are TRBV18 and TRBJ1-3, with D possibly matching TRBD1 (6 bases). Germline lookup yields CDR1 KGHSH and CDR2 LQKENI. V was clipped by 1 base and J by 0 bases, with 13 bases between them. CDR3 length: 17 amino acids. This chain's CDR3 is CASSPRLQGTSGNTIYF. CDR3 bases: TGTGCCAGCTCACCACGACTGCAGGGGACCTCTGGAAACACCATATATTTT.

This chain links TRBV19 with TRBJ1-1, with D possibly being TRBD1 (6 bases). CDR3 length: 15 residues. Germline-derived CDR1 and CDR2 are LNHDA and SQIVND (reference sequence). Between the trimmed V and J ends, which lost 0 bases and 1 base, there was a span of 9 bases. The chain's CDR3 is CASSIDGGANTEAFF. CDR3 DNA: TGTGCCAGTAGTATAGATGGGGGCGCGAACACTGAAGCTTTCTTT.

The chain combines TRBV4-1 with TRBJ2-3; TRBD2 aligns across 11 bases. In germline, CDR1 is MGHRA, CDR2 YSYEKL. This CDR3 spans 16 amino acids. J lost 3 bases, V lost 0 bases, and 2 bases had no gene match. The CDR3 sequence is CASSQDGTSGTDTQYF. The CDR3, as DNA: TGCGCCAGCAGCCAAGATGGGACTAGCGGTACAGATACGCAGTATTTT.

This clone came up once. The rearrangement joins TRBV11-3 to TRBJ1-1; D perhaps matches TRBD1 (5 bases). Trimming left V 5 bases short and J 4 bases short, with 14 bases between. The CDR3 is 14 residues long. CDR1 SGHNT and CDR2 YENEEA come from the germline V gene. The CDR3 DNA reads TGTGCCAGCAGCCCTTCCCAGGGAGGCACTGAAGCTTTCTTT. This translates into CASSPSQGGTEAFF.

The chain carries TRBV28 and TRBJ1-2; D possibly corresponds to TRBD1 (6 bases). This CDR3 region has 13 residues. V lost 5 bases to trimming and J lost 6 bases, with 13 bases between them. The germline CDR1 and CDR2 sequences are MDHEN and SYDVKM. The CDR3 DNA follows: TGTGCCAGCAGTCCCCCGGGGGGGCATGGCTACACCTTC. Amino acid sequence: CASSPPGGHGYTF.

V gene TRBV12-5 combines with J gene TRBJ2-7; 10 bases match TRBD2. CDR1 LGHNT and CDR2 FRNRAP come from the germline V gene. The CDR3 contains 16 residues. V dropped 4 bases and J dropped 6; count of bases not matched to a gene: 12. The CDR3 sequence: CASGSRRAAGGPEQYF. DNA for the CDR3: TGTGCTAGTGGTTCTCGCCGGGCAGCGGGGGGGCCCGAGCAGTACTTC.

The rearrangement links TRBV7-9 to TRBJ1-1; D might be TRBD1 (6 bases). Germline values: CDR1 SEHNR, CDR2 FQNEAQ (reference sequence). Trimming pared 4 bases from V and 5 bases from J, leaving 17 bases between. This CDR3 is 15 amino acids long. The CDR3 spells CASSSSRGLGTEAFF. The CDR3 region has the DNA TGTGCCAGCAGCTCATCGCGGGGGCTAGGGACTGAAGCTTTCTTT.

The J gene is TRBJ2-1, the V gene TRBV14, with 12 bases lining up with TRBD2. The CDR3 extends over 16 amino acids. From germline, CDR1 is SGHDN and CDR2 FVKESK. V was pared by 0 bases and J by 7 bases, with 4 bases of the junction left unmatched. Here the CDR3 reads CASSQDRLAGGNEQFF. The CDR3 DNA sequence: TGTGCCAGCAGCCAAGATCGGCTAGCGGGAGGGAATGAGCAGTTCTTC.

This chain connects TRBV9 to TRBJ2-1, with 9 bases fitting TRBD2. The CDR3 covers 17 residues. CDR1 and CDR2 from the germline V gene are SGDLS and YYNGEE. With V trimmed by 0 bases and J by 0 bases, 4 bases remained unmatched. CDR3 DNA sequence: TGTGCCAGCAGCGTAGGTAGCGGGGGCACCTCCTACAATGAGCAGTTCTTC. Translation: CASSVGSGGTSYNEQFF.

The CDR3 here is CASSFPQRGGTGELFF. In DNA, the CDR3 is TGTGCCAGCAGCTTTCCCCAGCGGGGGGGCACCGGGGAGCTGTTTTTT. This chain joins TRBV5-5 and TRBJ2-2, with 10 bases matching TRBD2. The CDR3 sequence is 16 residues long. The germline V gene encodes CDR1 SGHKS and CDR2 YYEKEE (reference sequence). V was clipped by 2 bases and J by 4 bases; unmatched bases: 5.

The J gene is TRBJ2-7, the V gene TRBV20-1; 7 nucleotides line up with TRBD1. The CDR3 is 11 amino acids. V shed 4 bases, J shed 5 bases, and the junction held 2 bases outside the gene matches. The germline CDR1 and CDR2 sequences are DFQATT and SNEGSKA (reference sequence). As DNA, the CDR3 is TGCAGTGCTAACAGGGGCCACGAGCAGTACTTC. Translating it yields CSANRGHEQYF.

The CDR3 here is CASSFSLQTEQYF. In DNA, the CDR3 is TGTGCCAGCAGTTTCAGTTTACAGACAGAGCAGTACTTC. The V call is TRBV27, the J call TRBJ2-7; D remains unclear. CDR3 length: 13 amino acids. V lost 3 bases and J lost 7, with 13 bases in between. The germline V gene has CDR1 MNHEY and CDR2 SMNVEV (reference sequence).

This rearrangement joins TRBV6-5 to TRBJ1-2; 7 bases are shared with TRBD1. The J segment lost 0 bases and the V segment lost 8 bases, leaving 6 bases of the junction unmatched. CDR1 MNHEY and CDR2 SVGAGI come from the germline V gene. The CDR3 covers 14 residues. This chain's CDR3 is CASFRGDPNYGYTF. As DNA, the CDR3 is TGTGCCAGCTTCAGGGGGGACCCTAACTATGGCTACACCTTC.

The chain has TRBV11-2 and TRBJ2-2; 9 bases agree with TRBD1. V dropped 4 bases and J dropped 5; count of bases not matched to a gene: 5. This CDR3 has 15 residues. Germline V gene data show CDR1 as SGHAT and CDR2 as FQNNGV. CDR3 loop: CASSWRQGETGELFF. The CDR3 DNA reads as TGTGCCAGCAGCTGGCGACAGGGGGAGACCGGGGAGCTGTTTTTT.

V usage is TRBV14 and J usage is TRBJ1-3; D is uncertain. Per the germline V gene, CDR1 is SGHDN and CDR2 is FVKESK. The CDR3 is 15 residues long. V lost 3 bases to trimming and J lost 0 bases, with 9 bases between them. The DNA of the CDR3 is TGTGCCAGCAGCCACCGGAGCTTCTCTGGAAACACCATATATTTT. Protein: CASSHRSFSGNTIYF. Variable domain in full (rest from reference TRBV14 and TRBJ1-3): EAGVTQFPSHSVIEKGQTVTLRCDPISGHDNLYWYRRVMGKEIKFLLHFVKESKQDESGMPNNRFLAERTGGTYSTLKVQPAELEDSGVYFCASSHRSFSGNTIYFGEGSWLTVV.

The chain combines TRBV9 with TRBJ2-1, with TRBD2 matching 9 bases. The trim removed 0 bases at V and 3 bases at J, leaving 1 base unmatched. The CDR3 has 15 residues. The germline gives CDR1 SGDLS, CDR2 YYNGEE. The CDR3 protein is CASSVDSGGYNEQFF. In nucleotides, the CDR3 is TGTGCCAGCAGCGTAGATAGCGGGGGCTACAATGAGCAGTTCTTC.

The chain carries TRBV15 and TRBJ2-7; maybe TRBD1 (6 bases). Looked up from germline, CDR1 is LNHNV and CDR2 is YYDKDF (reference sequence). Trimming took off 0 bases at V and 2 bases at J, with 11 bases between the two ends. This CDR3 has 15 residues. The CDR3 region has the DNA TGTGCCACCAGCAGAGACAGGGGCGGCCCCTACGAGCAGTACTTC. This translates into CATSRDRGGPYEQYF.